Each of the 30 T cell receptor beta chains below was sequenced from the same sample in a study of T-cell reconstitution after alpha-beta-depleted transplantation in children. A TCRbeta library incorporating unique molecular identifiers was prepared. TCRdb redid the calling of the PCR reads with MiXCR, one entry per CDR3 protein. The profile shows more than 45,000 distinct CDR3 sequences, 40% to 60% of them singletons. Sequencing was performed on peripheral blood, taken before TCRalphabeta/CD19-depleted stem cell transplant. The receptors here all came from a boy in the first two years of life with SCID, due to receive a stem cell transplant.

This clonotype was seen only a few times. V and J are TRBV7-2 and TRBJ2-5; 8 bases align to TRBD2. The trim removed 6 bases at V and 5 bases at J, leaving 14 bases unmatched. Germline V gene sequence: CDR1 SGHTA, CDR2 FQGNSA. The CDR3 runs to 16 residues. In DNA, the CDR3 is TGTGCCAGCAGTGAATCCTACCGGGGGGGCGGGGAGACCCAGTACTTC. It is translated as CASSESYRGGGETQYF. Full variable domain (rest looked up from reference TRBV7-2 and TRBJ2-5): GAGVSQSPSNKVTEKGKDVELRCDPISGHTALYWYRQSLGQGLEFLIYFQGNSAPDKSGLPSDRFSAERTGGSVSTLTIQRTQQEDSAVYLCASSESYRGGGETQYFGPGTRLLVL.

A few counts support this clonotype. This chain links TRBV5-1 with TRBJ2-1, with TRBD2 matching over 10 bases. The CDR3 sequence is 14 residues long. The J segment lost 5 bases and the V segment lost 4 bases, leaving 3 bases of the junction unmatched. Germline-derived CDR1 and CDR2 are SGHRS and YFSETQ. CDR3 in DNA: TGCGCCAGCAGCCTAACTAGCGGGAACAATGAGCAGTTCTTC. This gives the protein CASSLTSGNNEQFF.

This chain joins TRBV5-8 and TRBJ2-1, with D perhaps assigned TRBD1 or TRBD2 (5 bases each). Germline V gives CDR1 SGHTS, CDR2 YDEGEE. CDR3 length: 15 residues. V gave up 0 bases and J gave up 7 bases, with 14 bases separating them. DNA for the CDR3: TGTGCCAGCAGCTTGGCAGGGACCCCGGGGAATGAGCAGTTCTTC. It translates to CASSLAGTPGNEQFF.

The chain uses TRBV12-3 or TRBV12-4 and TRBJ2-7; D tentatively reads TRBD1 or TRBD2 (5 bases each). There are 15 residues in the CDR3. The V gene lost 2 bases and the J gene lost 4 bases, with 15 bases spanning the gap. CDR3 nucleotide sequence: TGTGCCAGCAGTTTAACTCCGGGACCCCCTTACGAGCAGTACTTC. Amino acids: CASSLTPGPPYEQYF.

The J gene is TRBJ2-7, the V gene TRBV7-2, with 14 bases fitting TRBD2. Unmatched junction bases numbered 9, after V lost 5 bases and J lost 0 bases. The germline CDR1 and CDR2 sequences are SGHTA and FQGNSA. The length of the CDR3 is 18 residues. CDR3 coding DNA: TGTGCCAGCAGCCCTAGGACTAGCGGGGGGTTCCTCTCCTACGAGCAGTACTTC. Translation gives CASSPRTSGGFLSYEQYF. Using reference TRBV7-2 and TRBJ2-7 for the parts outside the CDR3, the full variable domain is GAGVSQSPSNKVTEKGKDVELRCDPISGHTALYWYRQSLGQGLEFLIYFQGNSAPDKSGLPSDRFSAERTGGSVSTLTIQRTQQEDSAVYLCASSPRTSGGFLSYEQYFGPGTRLTVT.

This clonotype turned up a few times. The chain links TRBV7-2 to TRBJ2-3; no firm D call. The CDR3 contains 13 residues. V shed 5 bases and J shed 0 bases, with 6 bases lying between them. Germline values: CDR1 SGHTA, CDR2 FQGNSA. CDR3 sequence (DNA): TGTGCCAGCAGCGCAACTAGCACAGATACGCAGTATTTT. This encodes CASSATSTDTQYF.

This sequence joins TRBV11-1 and TRBJ2-7, with a possible D match to TRBD1 (5 bases). This CDR3 region has 14 residues. Trimming took off 2 bases at V and 2 bases at J, with 10 bases between the two ends. Germline-derived CDR1 and CDR2 are SGHAT and FQDESV (reference sequence). CDR3 coding DNA: TGTGCCAGCAGCTTAATGAAGGGGACCTACGAGCAGTACTTC. As protein: CASSLMKGTYEQYF.

V is TRBV6-2 or TRBV6-3 and J is TRBJ2-1; the D is unclear. The CDR3 has 11 residues. V was shortened by 4 bases and J by 15 bases, with 13 bases between the two germline ends. Germline CDR1 is MNHEY and CDR2 is SVGEGT. In nucleotides, the CDR3 is TGTGCCAGCAGTTCCTCGGACCCCCGGTTCTTC. Translation: CASSSSDPRFF.

CDR3 region: CSVEGSFGGGPAGYTF. DNA for the CDR3: TGCAGCGTTGAAGGTAGTTTTGGTGGGGGCCCGGCGGGCTACACCTTC. V and J are TRBV29-1 and TRBJ1-2, with D perhaps TRBD1 (6 bases). V was cut by 1 base and J by 8 bases, with 23 bases left in between. CDR1 and CDR2 from the germline V gene are SQVTM and ANQGSEA. This CDR3 is 16 amino acids long. Full variable domain (rest looked up from reference TRBV29-1 and TRBJ1-2): SAVISQKPSRDICQRGTSLTIQCQVDSQVTMMFWYRQQPGQSLTLIATANQGSEATYESGFVIDKFPISRPNLTFSTLTVSNMSPEDSSIYLCSVEGSFGGGPAGYTFGSGTRLTVV.

The sample holds a few counts of this clonotype. V gene TRBV9 combines with J gene TRBJ1-5; D not certain. V was pared by 6 bases and J by 0 bases, with 7 bases between. The germline V gene encodes CDR1 SGDLS and CDR2 YYNGEE. The CDR3 consists of 13 residues. CDR3 nucleotide sequence: TGTGCCAGCACCTCTTATAGCAATCAGCCCCAGCATTTT. As protein: CASTSYSNQPQHF.

The V gene is TRBV12-3 or TRBV12-4, the J gene TRBJ1-5, with a possible D match to TRBD1 (5 bases). There are 17 residues in the CDR3. Trimming took 1 base from V and 4 from J, leaving 17 bases between them. CDR3 residues: CASSLGIGGGVNQPQHF. DNA of the CDR3: TGTGCCAGCAGTTTAGGAATAGGCGGGGGAGTGAATCAGCCCCAGCATTTT.

This clonotype was seen more than once but under ten times. The V and J genes are TRBV5-1 and TRBJ2-3; D gene unclear. The length of the CDR3 is 17 residues. Germline-derived CDR1 and CDR2 are SGHRS and YFSETQ. Deletions cut 0 bases from V and 0 bases from J, with 14 bases between. CDR3 in DNA: TGCGCCAGCAGCTTGGTGGCGAGTCCTTCTAGCACAGATACGCAGTATTTT. Protein sequence: CASSLVASPSSTDTQYF.

This clonotype was recorded many times. This rearrangement joins TRBV12-3 or TRBV12-4 to TRBJ2-1; 7 bases are shared with TRBD1. The CDR3 is 15 amino acids. V lost 6 bases to trimming and J lost 4 bases; unmatched junction nucleotides: 9. Here the CDR3 reads CASREGQVPYNEQFF. Here the CDR3 DNA reads TGTGCCAGCAGGGAAGGACAGGTGCCTTACAATGAGCAGTTCTTC.

V is TRBV20-1 and J is TRBJ2-1, with TRBD1 matching over 7 bases. This CDR3 has 13 amino acids. The trim removed 3 bases at V and 7 bases at J, leaving 6 bases unmatched. CDR1 is DFQATT and CDR2 is SNEGSKA in the germline V gene (reference sequence). In DNA, the CDR3 is TGCAGTGCTAGCTGGCAGGGGGAAAATGAGCAGTTCTTC. Translating it yields CSASWQGENEQFF.

The J gene is TRBJ2-2, the V gene TRBV9, with D perhaps matching TRBD1 (6 bases). CDR3 size: 14 residues. V lost 4 bases, J lost 5 bases, and 12 bases lay in between. Germline CDR1 is SGDLS and CDR2 is YYNGEE. The CDR3 bases are TGTGCCAGCAGCCCCTACAGGGCTACCGGGGAGCTGTTTTTT. Amino acids: CASSPYRATGELFF.

The rearrangement joins TRBV12-3 or TRBV12-4 to TRBJ2-5; 8 nucleotides line up with TRBD2. The V and J ends lost 3 bases and 2 bases, in that order; junction bases with no gene match: 2. CDR3 length: 14 residues. DNA for the CDR3: TGTGCCAGCAGTTTTGGCGGGGGGCAAGAGACCCAGTACTTC. It encodes CASSFGGGQETQYF.

This clonotype was seen a few times. The chain combines TRBV7-2 with TRBJ2-3; D is possibly TRBD1 (5 bases). V shed 5 bases and J shed 4 bases, with 13 bases lying between them. Germline V gives CDR1 SGHTA, CDR2 FQGNSA. The CDR3 totals 14 residues. CDR3 DNA: TGTGCCAGCAGCGTACGATGGGGCCCAGATACGCAGTATTTT. Amino acid sequence: CASSVRWGPDTQYF.

The genes are TRBV21-1 and TRBJ2-7. TRBV21-1 is a pseudogene locus. This CDR3 comprises 14 residues. This chain's CDR3 is CASSSSTETYEQYF. CDR3 bases: TGTGCCAGCAGCAGTTCGACGGAGACATACGAGCAGTACTTC.

This clonotype came up once. CDR3 protein: CASSLDGGTLYEQYF. The CDR3 DNA sequence: TGTGCCAGCAGTTTAGACGGGGGTACCCTCTACGAGCAGTACTTC. V is TRBV27 and J is TRBJ2-7, with D perhaps matching TRBD2 (6 bases). The length of the CDR3 is 15 residues. CDR1 is MNHEY and CDR2 is SMNVEV in the germline V gene (reference sequence). Trimming shortened V by 2 bases and J by 3 bases, and 14 bases separated the two germline ends.

V and J are TRBV5-6 and TRBJ1-2; D is undetermined. V lost 3 bases and J 4 bases, leaving 10 bases between the germline ends. This CDR3 contains 13 residues. Germline loops: CDR1 SGHDT, CDR2 YYEEEE. CDR3 in DNA: TGTGCCAGCAGCTCAGGACCGGTCTATGGCTACACCTTC. As protein: CASSSGPVYGYTF.

The chain uses TRBV3-1 and TRBJ1-1; 7 bases align to TRBD1. CDR1 is LGHDT, CDR2 YNNKEL, per germline (reference sequence). The trim removed 2 bases at V and 7 bases at J, leaving 10 bases unmatched. The CDR3 is 15 amino acids. This CDR3 is CASSQWPTGSGEAFF. The DNA of the CDR3 is TGTGCCAGCAGCCAATGGCCGACAGGGTCTGGTGAAGCTTTCTTT.

The V gene is TRBV5-1, the J gene TRBJ2-5, with 8 bases that match TRBD2. V lost 0 bases, J lost 5 bases, and 0 bases stayed unmatched. CDR3 length: 13 residues. Germline-derived CDR1 and CDR2 are SGHRS and YFSETQ. CDR3 residues: CASSLGLAETQYF. DNA of the CDR3: TGCGCCAGCAGCTTGGGACTAGCGGAGACCCAGTACTTC.

This clonotype is medium-sized. This chain links TRBV13 with TRBJ2-1; possibly TRBD2 for D (6 bases). The CDR3 has 13 residues. V shed 8 bases and J shed 4 bases, with 12 bases lying between them. Germline V gene data show CDR1 as PRHDT and CDR2 as FYEKMQ (reference sequence). The CDR3 sequence: CASGRRDYNEQFF. The CDR3 DNA is TGTGCCAGCGGGCGGCGGGATTACAATGAGCAGTTCTTC.

This clonotype came up a few times. V usage is TRBV5-6 and J usage is TRBJ2-7, with D perhaps being TRBD1 or TRBD2 (5 bases each). The CDR3 extends over 13 amino acids. Per the germline V gene, CDR1 is SGHDT and CDR2 is YYEEEE. Trimming cost V 2 bases and J 2 bases, with 8 bases left between them. CDR3 in DNA: TGTGCCAGCAGCTTTTGGGGGACCTACGAGCAGTACTTC. Its protein product is CASSFWGTYEQYF. Variable domain in full (rest from reference TRBV5-6 and TRBJ2-7): DAGVTQSPTHLIKTRGQQVTLRCSPKSGHDTVSWYQQALGQGPQFIFQYYEEEERQRGNFPDRFSGHQFPNYSSELNVNALLLGDSALYLCASSFWGTYEQYFGPGTRLTVT.

This chain uses TRBV6-1 with TRBJ2-3, with D unresolved. The germline V and J ends were trimmed by 8 bases and 2 bases, with 17 bases remaining between them. The germline V gene has CDR1 MNHNS and CDR2 SASEGT. The CDR3 consists of 15 residues. CDR3 sequence: CASYPVGSYTDTQYF. The DNA for the CDR3 is TGTGCCAGCTACCCCGTTGGCAGTTACACAGATACGCAGTATTTT.

The genes are TRBV25-1 and TRBJ1-1; D possibly corresponds to TRBD1 (5 bases). CDR1 and CDR2 (germline): MGHDK, SYGVNS. Trimming removed 3 bases from V and 1 base from J, with 9 bases in between. CDR3 length equals 14 residues. The CDR3 sequence: CASSDHQGNTEAFF. The CDR3 nucleotides read TGTGCCAGCAGTGATCACCAGGGGAACACTGAAGCTTTCTTT. The complete variable domain, with remaining parts taken from reference TRBV25-1 and TRBJ1-1, reads EADIYQTPRYLVIGTGKKITLECSQTMGHDKMYWYQQDPGMELHLIHYSYGVNSTEKGDLSSESTVSRIRTEHFPLTLESARPSHTSQYLCASSDHQGNTEAFFGQGTRLTVV.

At least ten counts were recorded for this clonotype. The rearrangement joins TRBV7-9 to TRBJ2-3; D perhaps matches TRBD1 (6 bases). V was pared by 5 bases and J by 3 bases, with 18 bases between. The CDR3 is 16 residues long. The V gene's germline CDR1 is SEHNR and CDR2 FQNEAQ (reference sequence). As DNA, the CDR3 is TGTGCCAGCAGCACGGCCGACAGGTATATTACAGATACGCAGTATTTT. Protein product: CASSTADRYITDTQYF.

This clonotype showed up just a few times. This chain joins TRBV7-6 and TRBJ1-1; maybe TRBD1 (5 bases). CDR3 length: 14 residues. V was clipped by 2 bases and J by 5 bases, with 12 bases between them. Germline assignment: CDR1 SGHVS and CDR2 FNYEAQ. CDR3 nucleotides: TGTGCCAGCAGCTTATTACCCGGGGCGACTGAAGCTTTCTTT. It encodes CASSLLPGATEAFF.

The table lists this clonotype with a count of one. This chain connects TRBV6-6 to TRBJ1-2, with a tentative D call TRBD1 (5 bases). Trimming pared 5 bases from V and 6 bases from J, leaving 10 bases between. The CDR3 runs 12 residues. Germline CDR1 MNHNY, CDR2 SVGAGI (reference sequence). The CDR3 DNA reads TGTGCCAGCAGTCCCCGGGGGGATGGCTACACCTTC. It is translated as CASSPRGDGYTF.

The rearrangement joins TRBV7-6 to TRBJ2-5; D uncertain. There are 15 residues in the CDR3. Germline values: CDR1 SGHVS, CDR2 FNYEAQ. Trimming stripped 4 bases from V and 4 bases from J, with 16 bases between. The CDR3 nucleotides are TGTGCCAGCAGCTCTGGAACAGTTTTCCCAGAGACCCAGTACTTC. Translated: CASSSGTVFPETQYF.